This T cell receptor (beta chain) emerged from a study of T cell changes during pregnancy in multiple sclerosis. The table came from immunoSEQ multiplex PCR; TCRdb's copy has only in-frame clones and leaves some out. The sample has roughly 69,000 clones; 90% to 95% are singletons. The germline V gene has CDR1 SGHTS and CDR2 YDEGEE. This CDR3 has 13 residues. Losses at the gene ends were 6 bases for V and 2 bases for J; bases not matched to a gene: 3. The sequence came from a female donor with multiple sclerosis, enrolled in a pregnancy study. This specimen was peripheral blood, taken in the second trimester of pregnancy. The chain has TRBV5-8 and TRBJ2-5, with 8 bases fitting TRBD1. The DNA of the CDR3 is TGTGCCAGCACCCGGGACAGGCAAGAGACCCAGTACTTC. It codes for CASTRDRQETQYF.